In this sample, the clone carrying this T cell receptor beta chain turned up a few times. This record belongs to a study of blood T cells in healthy people across ages. Study background: Template-switching capture recovered about one barcoded beta molecule per two T cells.

Alongside a J-beta primer mix, a sample-barcoded 5' primer served in a second PCR lasting roughly 6 to 12 cycles. TCRdb ran MiXCR on the 5' RACE reads and lists one entry per CDR3 protein. The data hold around 600,000 distinct CDR3 sequences, with around 50% observed a single time. Germline values: CDR1 SQVTM, CDR2 ANQGSEA. V was cut by 2 bases and J by 5 bases, with 12 bases left in between. The CDR3 runs 13 residues. The rearrangement uses TRBV29-1 and TRBJ1-2; D is uncertain. Sequenced: blood. This sequence originates from a man older than 75 in good health. The CDR3 DNA is TGCAGCGTTGAATCCCCCGGCAGTTATGGCTACACCTTC. Translating it yields CSVESPGSYGYTF.